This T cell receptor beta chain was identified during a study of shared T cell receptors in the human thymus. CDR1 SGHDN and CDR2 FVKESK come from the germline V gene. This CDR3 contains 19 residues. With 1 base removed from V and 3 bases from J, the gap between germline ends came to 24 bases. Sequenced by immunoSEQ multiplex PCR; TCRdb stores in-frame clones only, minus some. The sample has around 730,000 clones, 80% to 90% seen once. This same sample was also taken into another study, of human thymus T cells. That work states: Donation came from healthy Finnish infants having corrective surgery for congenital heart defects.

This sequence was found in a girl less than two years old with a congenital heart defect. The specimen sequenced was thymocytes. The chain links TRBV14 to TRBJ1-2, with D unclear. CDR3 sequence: CASSQVRRLTSVVDYGYTF. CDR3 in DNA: TGTGCCAGCAGCCAAGTCCGTCGATTGACTAGTGTAGTCGACTATGGCTACACCTTC.